Listed here are 9 T cell receptor beta chains from one sample, sequenced in a study of blood T cell repertoires in COVID-19. Clones were read by immunoSEQ multiplex PCR, and TCRdb kept only the in-frame ones, dropping some. The table has a few hundred thousand clones, 84% seen once. The sample consisted of PBMCs or T cells enriched from blood (not recorded which). The receptors come from a woman aged 35 to 49 who had recovered from COVID-19.

The V gene is TRBV5-4, the J gene TRBJ2-7; 8 nucleotides agree with TRBD1. Germline-derived CDR1 and CDR2 are SGHNT and YYREEE (reference sequence). This CDR3 comprises 15 residues. Unmatched junction bases numbered 3, after V lost 0 bases and J lost 1 base. As DNA, the CDR3 is TGTGCCAGCAGCTTGGGGCGGGACAGGTCCTACGAGCAGTACGTC. Protein sequence: CASSLGRDRSYEQYV.

Many counts were recorded for this clone. The rearrangement uses TRBV19 and TRBJ1-4; a weak D match, TRBD1 (5 bases). V was trimmed by 5 bases and J by 4 bases, leaving 11 bases between them. CDR3 length: 14 amino acids. Per the germline V gene, CDR1 is LNHDA and CDR2 is SQIVND (reference sequence). The chain's CDR3 is CASSVQASNEKLFF. CDR3 DNA: TGTGCCAGTAGTGTACAGGCGAGTAATGAAAAACTGTTTTTT.

This chain links TRBV29-1 with TRBJ1-2; D may be TRBD1 (5 bases). The V gene's germline CDR1 is SQVTM and CDR2 ANQGSEA. The V gene lost 7 bases and the J gene lost 4 bases, with 13 bases spanning the gap. This CDR3 region has 12 residues. The CDR3 DNA reads TGCAGCGCCGACCCGGGGGGCTATGGCTACACCTTC. Protein: CSADPGGYGYTF.

The chain couples TRBV30 to TRBJ2-7; TRBD1 matches 8 bases. CDR3 size: 14 residues. The germline gives CDR1 GTSNPN, CDR2 SVGIG (reference sequence). J lost 6 bases, V lost 1 base, and 8 bases had no gene match. CDR3 residues: CAWSELRTGREQYF. DNA of the CDR3: TGTGCCTGGAGTGAATTACGGACAGGGCGCGAGCAGTACTTC.

This clone was recorded a few times. The sample carries other DNA sequences with the same CDR3. The V call is TRBV27, the J call TRBJ2-1; D is unclear. The V and J ends lost 6 bases and 3 bases respectively, with 15 bases between them. The CDR3 spans 15 residues. CDR1 is MNHEY, CDR2 SMNVEV, per germline (reference sequence). CDR3 sequence reads: CASSPTSGNYNEQFF. Written as DNA, the CDR3 is TGTGCCAGCAGCCCAACCTCGGGTAACTACAATGAGCAGTTCTTC.

The chain has TRBV5-1 and TRBJ2-1, with 13 bases matching TRBD2. Germline values: CDR1 SGHRS, CDR2 YFSETQ. Germline trimming cut 3 bases from V and 5 bases from J; bases unmatched to any gene: 2. This CDR3 comprises 15 residues. The CDR3 DNA reads as TGCGCCAGCAGCTCGACTAGCGGGAGGAACAATGAGCAGTTCTTC. It encodes CASSSTSGRNNEQFF. Full variable domain (remainder filled in from reference TRBV5-1 and TRBJ2-1): KAGVTQTPRYLIKTRGQQVTLSCSPISGHRSVSWYQQTPGQGLQFLFEYFSETQRNKGNFPGRFSGRQFSNSRSEMNVSTLELGDSALYLCASSSTSGRNNEQFFGPGTRLTVL.

This chain connects TRBV4-3 to TRBJ2-3, with D possibly matching TRBD2 (5 bases). This CDR3 spans 15 amino acids. The V end lost 3 bases, the J end lost 0 bases, and 10 bases lay between the germline ends. CDR1 is LGHNA, CDR2 YSLEER, per germline. The CDR3 nucleotides read TGCGCCAGCAGCCAGGCCGGGATTAGCACAGATACGCAGTATTTT. Amino acid sequence: CASSQAGISTDTQYF.

The gene calls are TRBV30 and TRBJ1-1; no reliable D call. CDR1 GTSNPN and CDR2 SVGIG come from the germline V gene (reference sequence). The CDR3 has 14 residues. V gave up 2 bases and J gave up 1 base, with 11 bases separating them. The CDR3 region is CAWSRPGGNTEAFF. The CDR3 bases are TGTGCCTGGAGTCGTCCAGGTGGGAACACTGAAGCTTTCTTT.

The V gene is TRBV27, the J gene TRBJ2-3, with 15 bases matching TRBD2. With 7 bases clipped from V and 3 bases from J, the junction kept 5 bases outside the gene matches. Germline V gene lookup returns CDR1 MNHEY and CDR2 SMNVEV (reference sequence). This CDR3 region has 16 residues. CDR3 in DNA: TGTGCCAGCACCGCGGGACTAGCGGGAGGTACAGATACGCAGTATTTT. It yields the protein CASTAGLAGGTDTQYF.